What follows are 10 T cell receptor beta chains derived from one specimen sequenced in a study of CD8 T cells in Susac syndrome. Random hexamers served to reverse transcribe roughly 0.5 to 1 ug RNA. Each CDR3 protein gets one entry after TCRdb re-called the immunoSEQ multiplex PCR reads with MiXCR. The sample carries some 150,000 distinct CDR3 sequences, approximately 96% recorded once. Sequenced material: CD4+ T cells from PBMCs. The source of these receptors is a human donor with Susac syndrome.

The chain links TRBV29-1 to TRBJ1-5; D is perhaps TRBD1 (6 bases). Germline V gene lookup returns CDR1 SQVTM and CDR2 ANQGSEA. CDR3 length: 13 residues. V dropped 4 bases and J dropped 7 bases, with 14 bases sitting between them. In nucleotides, the CDR3 is TGCAGCGTTGCCTCGAACAGGGAACAGCCCCAGCATTTT. This codes for CSVASNREQPQHF.

The chain is built from TRBV3-1 and TRBJ2-3; the D is unclear. V was pared by 2 bases and J by 2 bases, with 11 bases between. The CDR3 contains 15 residues. Germline CDR1 reads LGHDT; CDR2 reads YNNKEL (reference sequence). CDR3 nucleotides: TGTGCCAGCAGCCAATACAGTGAATACACAGATACGCAGTATTTT. Residues: CASSQYSEYTDTQYF.

CDR3 region: CASSGHQSYQETQYF. The CDR3, as DNA: TGTGCCAGCAGCGGGCACCAGTCGTACCAAGAGACCCAGTACTTC. The V gene is TRBV21-1, the J gene TRBJ2-5. TRBV21-1 is a pseudogene segment. There are 15 residues in the CDR3.

The chain employs TRBV19 and TRBJ2-7; no firm D call. The CDR3 runs to 14 residues. The V end was cut by 3 bases, the J end by 5 bases, with 14 bases between. CDR1 and CDR2 (germline): LNHDA, SQIVND (reference sequence). CDR3 nucleotide sequence: TGTGCCAGTAGTATTGGGCAGGCGTACGACGAGCAGTACTTC. As protein: CASSIGQAYDEQYF.

This clonotype has just one count. V is TRBV3-1 and J is TRBJ1-1; perhaps TRBD1 as D (6 bases). The CDR3 is 15 residues long. Trimming stripped 0 bases from V and 10 bases from J, with 18 bases between. Germline values: CDR1 LGHDT, CDR2 YNNKEL (reference sequence). CDR3 nucleotide sequence: TGTGCCAGCAGCCAAGAATTTCAACAGGGAGGCAGAGCTTTCTTT. Translation: CASSQEFQQGGRAFF.

The V gene is TRBV4-2, the J gene TRBJ2-6; D uncertain. With 0 bases removed from V and 1 base from J, the gap between germline ends came to 1 base. This CDR3 contains 14 residues. From germline, CDR1 is LGHNA and CDR2 YNFKEQ. The CDR3: CASSQDSGANVLTF. CDR3 sequence (DNA): TGTGCCAGCAGCCAAGATTCTGGGGCCAACGTCCTGACTTTC.

CDR3 nucleotide sequence: TGTGCCAGCAGTGAAGAGAAGGAAGATACGCAGTATTTT. As protein: CASSEEKEDTQYF. V is TRBV2 and J is TRBJ2-3; no clear D gene. The CDR3 is made up of 13 amino acids. With 1 base removed from V and 5 bases from J, the gap between germline ends came to 7 bases. Germline lookup yields CDR1 SNHLY and CDR2 FYNNEI.

This chain joins TRBV28 and TRBJ2-1; possibly TRBD2 for D (6 bases). V lost 5 bases and J 6 bases, leaving 14 bases between the germline ends. The CDR3 totals 14 residues. The germline V gene encodes CDR1 MDHEN and CDR2 SYDVKM. The CDR3: CASSLSGAPNEQFF. In nucleotides, the CDR3 is TGTGCCAGCAGTCTCTCGGGAGCTCCCAATGAGCAGTTCTTC.

This rearrangement joins TRBV20-1 to TRBJ1-2, with 7 bases identical to TRBD1. The CDR3 consists of 13 residues. Germline V lookup: CDR1 DFQATT, CDR2 SNEGSKA (reference sequence). V lost 1 base and J lost 3; bases outside the gene matches: 2. CDR3 in amino acids: CSARGQGDYGYTF. In DNA, the CDR3 is TGCAGTGCTAGAGGACAGGGTGACTATGGCTACACCTTC.

The V call is TRBV6-2 or TRBV6-3, the J call TRBJ2-5; 8 bases line up with TRBD2. With 10 bases clipped from V and 5 bases from J, the junction kept 6 bases outside the gene matches. This CDR3 region has 12 residues. The germline V gene encodes CDR1 MNHEY and CDR2 SVGEGT. CDR3: CAIGGGMETQYF. CDR3 nucleotides: TGTGCCATCGGGGGGGGGATGGAGACCCAGTACTTC.